This is a list of T cell receptor beta chains from one sample in a study of blood T cells in healthy people across ages. TCRdb processed the 5' RACE reads anew with MiXCR; each CDR3 protein has one entry. The profile covers 950,000 to 1,200,000 distinct CDR3 sequences, with around two fifths appearing a single time and around 13% taken by the ten largest. Specimen: blood. These receptors were obtained from a young man in good health. Both conserved end residues are part of each CDR3. A D gene is named only where the DNA matches it firmly. Clone size, where shown, is once, few, many, or a class for clones that have expanded.

v_call: TRBV12-3/TRBV12-4
d_call: TRBD2
j_call: TRBJ2-1
clone_size: NA
cdr3_aa: CASTRASGYNEQFF
cdr3_nt: TGTGCCAGCACCAGGGCTAGCGGCTACAATGAGCAGTTCTTC

v_call: TRBV6-2/TRBV6-3
d_call: NA
j_call: TRBJ2-1
clone_size: many
cdr3_aa: CASSYGQGFYNEQFF
cdr3_nt: TGTGCCAGCAGTTACGGGCAGGGCTTCTACAATGAGCAGTTCTTC

v_call: TRBV6-2/TRBV6-3
d_call: TRBD1
j_call: TRBJ2-7
clone_size: few
cdr3_aa: CASSPIFGQAASYEQYF
cdr3_nt: TGTGCCAGCAGTCCCATTTTCGGACAGGCTGCTTCCTACGAGCAGTACTTC

v_call: TRBV12-3/TRBV12-4
d_call: TRBD1
j_call: TRBJ1-2
clone_size: NA
cdr3_aa: CASSGPAPGQAPYGYTF
cdr3_nt: TGTGCCAGCAGCGGACCGGCCCCGGGACAGGCTCCCTATGGCTACACCTTC

v_call: TRBV6-2/TRBV6-3
d_call: NA
j_call: TRBJ1-5
clone_size: few
cdr3_aa: CASSYSRGVQPQHF
cdr3_nt: TGTGCCAGCAGTTACTCAAGGGGGGTTCAGCCCCAGCATTTT

v_call: TRBV7-9
d_call: TRBD1
j_call: TRBJ1-1
clone_size: few
cdr3_aa: CASSSGTGGSDEAFF
cdr3_nt: TGTGCCAGCAGCTCCGGGACAGGGGGCTCAGATGAAGCTTTCTTT

v_call: TRBV5-1
d_call: TRBD1
j_call: TRBJ1-1
clone_size: NA
cdr3_aa: CASSSNRGRTEAFF
cdr3_nt: TGCGCCAGCAGCTCTAACAGGGGGCGGACTGAAGCTTTCTTT

v_call: TRBV7-9
d_call: TRBD1
j_call: TRBJ2-7
clone_size: few
cdr3_aa: CASSLEFRDRPYEQYF
cdr3_nt: TGTGCCAGCAGCTTAGAGTTCCGGGACAGGCCCTACGAGCAGTACTTC

v_call: TRBV11-2
d_call: TRBD1
j_call: TRBJ2-7
clone_size: few
cdr3_aa: CASSPPGQEYYGQYF
cdr3_nt: TGTGCCAGCAGCCCACCGGGACAGGAGTACTACGGGCAGTACTTC

v_call: TRBV20-1
d_call: NA
j_call: TRBJ2-7
clone_size: NA
cdr3_aa: CSAHRRGENNEQYF
cdr3_nt: TGCAGTGCTCATAGGCGGGGAGAAAACAATGAGCAGTACTTC

v_call: TRBV4-1
d_call: NA
j_call: TRBJ1-4
clone_size: NA
cdr3_aa: CASSQGLARTSVRKLFF
cdr3_nt: TGCGCCAGCAGCCAAGGACTGGCGAGGACCTCGGTTCGAAAACTGTTTTTT

v_call: TRBV12-3/TRBV12-4
d_call: NA
j_call: TRBJ2-3
clone_size: many
cdr3_aa: CASSPRGTDTQYF
cdr3_nt: TGTGCCAGCAGTCCCCGGGGGACAGATACGCAGTATTTT

v_call: TRBV7-2
d_call: TRBD2
j_call: TRBJ2-7
clone_size: NA
cdr3_aa: CASSLDLAGGTNEQYF
cdr3_nt: TGTGCCAGCAGCTTAGATCTAGCGGGGGGGACCAATGAGCAGTACTTC

v_call: TRBV20-1
d_call: NA
j_call: TRBJ2-5
clone_size: NA
cdr3_aa: CSAADSSLATETQYF
cdr3_nt: TGCAGTGCTGCGGACAGTTCTCTAGCGACGGAGACCCAGTACTTC

v_call: TRBV19
d_call: TRBD1
j_call: TRBJ1-5
clone_size: once
cdr3_aa: CASSPDRGHAGQPQHF
cdr3_nt: TGTGCCAGTAGTCCGGACAGGGGCCATGCCGGGCAGCCCCAGCATTTT